One T cell receptor (beta chain) is described in this entry. Its antigen is as yet unknown. Regions amplified from RNA transcripts were the TCR beta CDR3 regions. The primer set for the first-round RT-PCR of the TCR CDR3 was HTBI. TCRdb called the multiplex PCR reads again in MiXCR, with one record for every CDR3 protein. The repertoire holds over 250,000 distinct CDR3 sequences, about 15% seen once, with roughly 53% in the top ten. The CDR3 contains 14 residues. Germline trimming cut 2 bases from V and 3 bases from J; bases unmatched to any gene: 5. The V gene's germline CDR1 is SGHNT and CDR2 YYREEE (reference sequence). The data are from a study of T cells in Graves' hyperthyroidism and ophthalmopathy. The study, taken as a whole, reports: The model made its ophthalmopathy prediction, and onset followed a median around six months later.

The study included ophthalmopathy patients with Clinical Activity Score at least 3, NOSPECS grade at least 4 and duration under 3 months. Lactation, pregnancy, other autoimmune disease or uncontrolled infection excluded patients. The V gene is TRBV5-4, the J gene TRBJ2-7; 7 nucleotides align to TRBD2. The receptor's source is a woman aged 55-69 years with Graves' ophthalmopathy. The source material was blood. DNA for the CDR3: TGTGCCAGCAGCTTTTTCCCTAGCGGCTACGAGCAGTACTTC. This gives the protein CASSFFPSGYEQYF.